A selection of T cell receptor beta chains follows, all from one sample in a study of T cell responses to AZD1222 COVID-19 vaccine. Profiled with immunoSEQ multiplex PCR; TCRdb holds only in-frame clones, not every one. Among 100,000 or so clones listed, 86% were seen once. Sequencing was performed on peripheral blood, taken on day 0 of AZD1222 vaccination. The receptors were sampled from an adult in good health. Each CDR3 is given with its conserved first and last residue. Each record gives: J gene, clone size, D gene, V gene, CDR3 protein, CDR3 DNA. D genes are given only for firm matches. Some rows have no size entry. The others give once, few or many, or a class for an expanded clone.

J gene: TRBJ1-6; clone size: -; D gene: -; V gene: TRBV6-5; CDR3 protein: CASTQVQGTSPLHF; CDR3 DNA: TGTGCCAGCACTCAGGTACAGGGAACCTCACCCCTCCACTTT
J gene: TRBJ1-1; clone size: -; D gene: -; V gene: TRBV12-3/TRBV12-4; CDR3 protein: CASSRRENTEAFF; CDR3 DNA: TGTGCCAGCAGCAGACGGGAGAACACTGAAGCTTTCTTT
J gene: TRBJ1-2; clone size: -; D gene: -; V gene: TRBV11-2; CDR3 protein: CASSLEAGANYGYTF; CDR3 DNA: TGTGCCAGCAGCTTAGAGGCAGGGGCTAACTATGGCTACACCTTC
J gene: TRBJ2-5; clone size: -; D gene: -; V gene: TRBV12-3/TRBV12-4; CDR3 protein: CASRLQQETQYF; CDR3 DNA: TGTGCCAGCCGACTCCAGCAAGAGACCCAGTACTTC
J gene: TRBJ2-7; clone size: -; D gene: -; V gene: TRBV3-1/TRBV3-2; CDR3 protein: CASSRNNVRRYEQYF; CDR3 DNA: TGTGCCAGCAGCCGAAACAACGTCCGGAGGTACGAGCAGTACTTC
J gene: TRBJ1-3; clone size: -; D gene: TRBD1; V gene: TRBV6-1; CDR3 protein: CASSEFLSTGGYGNTIYF; CDR3 DNA: TGTGCCAGCAGTGAATTTCTATCGACAGGGGGATATGGAAACACCATATATTTT
J gene: TRBJ1-5; clone size: -; D gene: TRBD1; V gene: TRBV30; CDR3 protein: CASQGGSNQPQHF; CDR3 DNA: TGTGCCTCGCAGGGGGGTAGCAATCAGCCCCAGCATTTT
J gene: TRBJ1-1; clone size: -; D gene: -; V gene: TRBV20-1; CDR3 protein: CSASSPRWGQNTEAFF; CDR3 DNA: TGCAGTGCTAGTTCCCCCCGTTGGGGGCAGAACACTGAAGCTTTCTTT
J gene: TRBJ1-2; clone size: -; D gene: -; V gene: TRBV6-5; CDR3 protein: CASSFQYGYTF; CDR3 DNA: TGTGCCAGCAGTTTTCAATATGGCTACACCTTC
J gene: TRBJ1-3; clone size: -; D gene: -; V gene: TRBV5-6; CDR3 protein: CASSLPRQVPGNTIYF; CDR3 DNA: TGTGCCAGCAGCTTGCCGCGGCAGGTACCTGGAAACACCATATATTTT
J gene: TRBJ2-3; clone size: -; D gene: TRBD2; V gene: TRBV6-4; CDR3 protein: CASSPLAGGYTDTQYF; CDR3 DNA: TGTGCCAGCAGTCCACTAGCGGGGGGGTACACAGATACGCAGTATTTT
J gene: TRBJ2-2; clone size: -; D gene: -; V gene: TRBV29-1; CDR3 protein: CSVAQRINTGELFF; CDR3 DNA: TGCAGCGTAGCGCAGCGGATAAACACCGGGGAGCTGTTTTTT
J gene: TRBJ2-7; clone size: -; D gene: TRBD2; V gene: TRBV28; CDR3 protein: CASSPGLAGTYEQYF; CDR3 DNA: TGTGCCAGCAGTCCGGGACTAGCGGGAACCTACGAGCAGTACTTC
J gene: TRBJ1-3; clone size: -; D gene: -; V gene: TRBV7-6; CDR3 protein: CASSLSGGRPSSGNTIYF; CDR3 DNA: TGTGCCAGCAGCTTATCGGGCGGCAGGCCTAGCTCTGGAAACACCATATATTTT
J gene: TRBJ1-1; clone size: once; D gene: -; V gene: TRBV2; CDR3 protein: CASIPLGEAFF; CDR3 DNA: TGTGCCAGCATTCCACTCGGGGAAGCTTTCTTT
J gene: TRBJ2-7; clone size: -; D gene: -; V gene: TRBV2; CDR3 protein: CASLGPPASEQYF; CDR3 DNA: TGTGCCAGCTTGGGACCCCCTGCGTCCGAGCAGTACTTC
J gene: TRBJ2-7; clone size: -; D gene: TRBD2; V gene: TRBV18; CDR3 protein: CASSLTSGASYEQYF; CDR3 DNA: TGTGCCAGCTCCCTCACTAGCGGCGCCTCCTACGAGCAGTACTTC
J gene: TRBJ1-5; clone size: once; D gene: TRBD1; V gene: TRBV28; CDR3 protein: CASTPDRTAYSNQPQHF; CDR3 DNA: TGTGCCAGCACCCCGGACAGGACCGCATATAGCAATCAGCCCCAGCATTTT
J gene: TRBJ2-5; clone size: few; D gene: -; V gene: TRBV30; CDR3 protein: CAWLGDQETQYF; CDR3 DNA: TGTGCCTGGTTGGGAGACCAAGAGACCCAGTACTTC
J gene: TRBJ1-4; clone size: -; D gene: -; V gene: TRBV28; CDR3 protein: CASSLWEGRGEKLFF; CDR3 DNA: TGTGCCAGCAGTTTATGGGAAGGGCGGGGTGAAAAACTGTTTTTT
J gene: TRBJ2-2; clone size: -; D gene: TRBD2; V gene: TRBV5-6; CDR3 protein: CASSRLAANTGELFF; CDR3 DNA: TGTGCCAGCAGCCGACTAGCGGCTAACACCGGGGAGCTGTTTTTT
J gene: TRBJ2-7; clone size: -; D gene: TRBD2; V gene: TRBV28; CDR3 protein: CASRTGTKTYEQYF; CDR3 DNA: TGTGCCAGCAGGACCGGGACTAAGACCTACGAGCAGTACTTC
J gene: TRBJ1-5; clone size: once; D gene: -; V gene: TRBV7-2; CDR3 protein: CASSLDGQLHSNQPQHF; CDR3 DNA: TGTGCCAGCAGCTTAGATGGACAACTCCATAGCAATCAGCCCCAGCATTTT
J gene: TRBJ1-4; clone size: -; D gene: -; V gene: TRBV6-5; CDR3 protein: CASSYSVNEKLFF; CDR3 DNA: TGTGCCAGCAGTTACAGCGTAAATGAAAAACTGTTTTTT
J gene: TRBJ1-1; clone size: -; D gene: TRBD1; V gene: TRBV30; CDR3 protein: CAWSYPGQRGSEAFF; CDR3 DNA: TGTGCCTGGAGTTACCCGGGACAGCGAGGGTCTGAAGCTTTCTTT
J gene: TRBJ2-1; clone size: -; D gene: -; V gene: TRBV9; CDR3 protein: CASSVDSLAEQFF; CDR3 DNA: TGTGCCAGCAGCGTAGACTCTCTAGCTGAGCAGTTCTTC
J gene: TRBJ1-4; clone size: once; D gene: -; V gene: TRBV4-1; CDR3 protein: CASSQGAWGSEKLFF; CDR3 DNA: TGCGCCAGCAGCCAAGGAGCTTGGGGGTCTGAAAAACTGTTTTTT
J gene: TRBJ2-7; clone size: -; D gene: -; V gene: TRBV7-2; CDR3 protein: CASSPSWGSGEQYF; CDR3 DNA: TGTGCCAGCAGCCCCAGCTGGGGGTCGGGAGAGCAGTACTTC
J gene: TRBJ1-5; clone size: few; D gene: -; V gene: TRBV7-9; CDR3 protein: CASSLGEVVPQHF; CDR3 DNA: TGTGCCAGCAGCTTAGGGGAAGTCGTGCCCCAGCATTTT
J gene: TRBJ1-2; clone size: -; D gene: TRBD1; V gene: TRBV6-2/TRBV6-3; CDR3 protein: CASSRGQGLEGYTF; CDR3 DNA: TGTGCCAGCAGCCGAGGACAGGGGCTGGAGGGCTACACCTTC
J gene: TRBJ2-7; clone size: -; D gene: -; V gene: TRBV3-1/TRBV3-2; CDR3 protein: CASSLPDKNYEQYF; CDR3 DNA: TGTGCCAGCAGCCTCCCGGACAAGAACTACGAGCAGTACTTC
J gene: TRBJ2-7; clone size: -; D gene: TRBD1; V gene: TRBV10-3; CDR3 protein: CAIRGQRSYEQYF; CDR3 DNA: TGTGCCATCAGGGGACAGCGCTCCTACGAGCAGTACTTC
J gene: TRBJ1-5; clone size: -; D gene: -; V gene: TRBV6-2/TRBV6-3; CDR3 protein: CASSYGGPGAQHF; CDR3 DNA: TGTGCCAGCAGTTACGGAGGCCCGGGGGCCCAGCATTTT
J gene: TRBJ2-7; clone size: -; D gene: TRBD2; V gene: TRBV9; CDR3 protein: CASSVSSTSGAWDYEQYF; CDR3 DNA: TGTGCCAGCAGCGTAAGCTCTACTAGCGGTGCGTGGGACTACGAGCAGTACTTC
J gene: TRBJ1-5; clone size: few; D gene: -; V gene: TRBV19; CDR3 protein: CASTSDGDSNQPQHF; CDR3 DNA: TGTGCCAGTACCTCGGACGGAGATAGCAATCAGCCCCAGCATTTT
J gene: TRBJ1-4; clone size: -; D gene: -; V gene: TRBV5-1; CDR3 protein: CASSLNLATNEKLFF; CDR3 DNA: TGCGCCAGCAGCTTGAACCTCGCAACTAATGAAAAACTGTTTTTT
J gene: TRBJ2-7; clone size: -; D gene: -; V gene: TRBV19; CDR3 protein: CASSIGSSYEQYF; CDR3 DNA: TGTGCCAGTAGTATAGGTAGCTCCTACGAGCAGTACTTC
J gene: TRBJ1-2; clone size: once; D gene: -; V gene: TRBV9; CDR3 protein: CASSVFESGRGIRYTF; CDR3 DNA: TGTGCCAGCAGCGTCTTTGAGAGTGGGAGGGGAATTCGCTACACCTTC
J gene: TRBJ1-5; clone size: -; D gene: -; V gene: TRBV6-2/TRBV6-3; CDR3 protein: CASSYSLNQPQHF; CDR3 DNA: TGTGCCAGCAGTTACTCGTTGAATCAGCCCCAGCATTTT
J gene: TRBJ2-5; clone size: -; D gene: -; V gene: TRBV7-9; CDR3 protein: CASSLASGVDRETQYF; CDR3 DNA: TGTGCCAGCAGCTTAGCGTCAGGGGTCGATCGGGAGACCCAGTACTTC
J gene: TRBJ1-5; clone size: few; D gene: -; V gene: TRBV6-5; CDR3 protein: CASIAGNNQPQHF; CDR3 DNA: TGTGCCAGCATAGCAGGGAACAATCAGCCCCAGCATTTT
J gene: TRBJ2-5; clone size: -; D gene: -; V gene: TRBV2; CDR3 protein: CASSGGRQETQYF; CDR3 DNA: TGTGCCAGCAGTGGGGGCAGACAAGAGACCCAGTACTTC
J gene: TRBJ1-4; clone size: -; D gene: -; V gene: TRBV9; CDR3 protein: CASSPVAGAGEKLFF; CDR3 DNA: TGTGCCAGCAGCCCGGTGGCCGGGGCGGGTGAAAAACTGTTTTTT
J gene: TRBJ1-3; clone size: -; D gene: -; V gene: TRBV9; CDR3 protein: CASSAGTDSGNTIYF; CDR3 DNA: TGTGCCAGCAGCGCGGGGACGGACTCTGGAAACACCATATATTTT
J gene: TRBJ2-7; clone size: -; D gene: -; V gene: TRBV19; CDR3 protein: CASSPKDVGSYEQYF; CDR3 DNA: TGTGCCAGTAGTCCCAAAGACGTGGGATCCTACGAGCAGTACTTC
J gene: TRBJ2-7; clone size: -; D gene: -; V gene: TRBV28; CDR3 protein: CASSAPGASYEQYF; CDR3 DNA: TGTGCCAGCAGTGCTCCAGGGGCCTCCTACGAGCAGTACTTC
J gene: TRBJ2-7; clone size: once; D gene: -; V gene: TRBV29-1; CDR3 protein: CSVITGDYEQYF; CDR3 DNA: TGCAGCGTGATAACAGGTGACTACGAGCAGTACTTC
J gene: TRBJ1-6; clone size: -; D gene: -; V gene: TRBV15; CDR3 protein: CATSREWGESPLHF; CDR3 DNA: TGTGCCACCAGCAGAGAGTGGGGGGAATCACCCCTCCACTTT
J gene: TRBJ2-3; clone size: -; D gene: -; V gene: TRBV28; CDR3 protein: CASSLGPLTDTQYF; CDR3 DNA: TGTGCCAGCAGTTTAGGACCCCTCACAGATACGCAGTATTTT
J gene: TRBJ2-1; clone size: -; D gene: -; V gene: TRBV7-8; CDR3 protein: CASSLGLPSYNEQFF; CDR3 DNA: TGTGCCAGCAGCTTGGGACTTCCTTCCTACAATGAGCAGTTCTTC
J gene: TRBJ1-1; clone size: -; D gene: -; V gene: TRBV30; CDR3 protein: CAWSVKVPLSEAFF; CDR3 DNA: TGTGCCTGGAGTGTAAAGGTCCCCCTAAGTGAAGCTTTCTTT
J gene: TRBJ1-5; clone size: -; D gene: -; V gene: TRBV28; CDR3 protein: CARVTIWTPPNQPQHF; CDR3 DNA: TGTGCCAGAGTTACTATCTGGACCCCTCCAAATCAGCCCCAGCATTTT
J gene: TRBJ2-3; clone size: -; D gene: TRBD2; V gene: TRBV29-1; CDR3 protein: CSVEASGSETDTQYF; CDR3 DNA: TGCAGCGTTGAAGCTAGCGGGAGTGAGACAGATACGCAGTATTTT
J gene: TRBJ1-6; clone size: -; D gene: -; V gene: TRBV7-2; CDR3 protein: CASSPGRYNSPLHF; CDR3 DNA: TGTGCCAGCAGCCCCGGCCGATATAATTCACCCCTCCACTTT
J gene: TRBJ1-3; clone size: -; D gene: -; V gene: TRBV10-3; CDR3 protein: CAIREQGISGNTIYF; CDR3 DNA: TGTGCCATCAGAGAGCAGGGTATTTCTGGAAACACCATATATTTT
J gene: TRBJ2-1; clone size: once; D gene: TRBD2; V gene: TRBV5-1; CDR3 protein: CASSLASGEYNEQFF; CDR3 DNA: TGCGCCAGCAGCTTGGCTAGCGGGGAATACAATGAGCAGTTCTTC
J gene: TRBJ1-2; clone size: few; D gene: TRBD1; V gene: TRBV5-1; CDR3 protein: CASSDRGRGYTF; CDR3 DNA: TGCGCCAGCAGCGACAGGGGACGGGGCTACACCTTC
J gene: TRBJ2-1; clone size: few; D gene: TRBD2; V gene: TRBV5-1; CDR3 protein: CASSLVLAGNNEQFF; CDR3 DNA: TGCGCCAGCAGCTTGGTCCTAGCGGGAAACAATGAGCAGTTCTTC
J gene: TRBJ1-1; clone size: -; D gene: TRBD1; V gene: TRBV5-4; CDR3 protein: CASSLAAGGVTEAFF; CDR3 DNA: TGTGCCAGCAGCTTGGCGGCAGGGGGGGTCACTGAAGCTTTCTTT
J gene: TRBJ2-5; clone size: -; D gene: TRBD1; V gene: TRBV5-5; CDR3 protein: CASSLTGGGETQYF; CDR3 DNA: TGTGCCAGCAGCTTGACAGGGGGCGGAGAGACCCAGTACTTC